This T cell receptor (beta chain) was captured by sequencing in a study of T cells after yellow fever vaccination. In the study overall: SMART-Seq v4 Ultra Low Input prepared the low-cell-number fractions. Study-level results: Among primary-vaccination clones, most reappeared after the booster, at approximately 97% for CD4 and about 90% for CD8. CD4 and CD8 compartments shared a small share of clonotypes, likely from convergent recombination.

This clonotype has a count of ten or more. Antigen: not known. TCR cDNA was made by 5'RACE template switching, adding a universal primer site and UMIs. One entry per CDR3 protein, called by TCRdb with MiXCR from the 5' RACE reads. The sample holds about 210,000 distinct CDR3 sequences, approximately 3.2% seen once. Trimming cost V 4 bases and J 3 bases, with 13 bases left between them. This CDR3 comprises 15 residues. The germline V gene has CDR1 SGHDT and CDR2 YYEEEE. This chain uses TRBV5-6 with TRBJ2-2; either TRBD1 or TRBD2 may fit D (5 bases each). The source was CD4+ T cells sorted from PBMCs, collected 10 days after the yellow fever booster vaccination. This TCR was recovered from a man younger than 35 who received the YFV17D yellow fever vaccine. Written as DNA, the CDR3 is TGTGCCAGCAGCCCCCGGGACGGGTACACCGGGGAGCTGTTTTTT. It specifies CASSPRDGYTGELFF.